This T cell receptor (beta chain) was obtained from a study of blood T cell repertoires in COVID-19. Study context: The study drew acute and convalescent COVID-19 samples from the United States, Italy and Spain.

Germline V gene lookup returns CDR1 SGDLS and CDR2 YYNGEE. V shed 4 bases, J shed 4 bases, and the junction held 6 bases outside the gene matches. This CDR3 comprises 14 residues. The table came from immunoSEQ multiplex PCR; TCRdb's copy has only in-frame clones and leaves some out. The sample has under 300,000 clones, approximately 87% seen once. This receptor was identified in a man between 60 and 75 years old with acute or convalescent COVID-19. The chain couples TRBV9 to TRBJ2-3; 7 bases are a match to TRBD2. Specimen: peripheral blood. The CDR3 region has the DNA TGTGCCAGCAGCAGCTGGGACTACCCAGATACGCAGTATTTT. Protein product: CASSSWDYPDTQYF.